A single sample is the source of the 23 T cell receptor beta chains below, sequenced in a study of T cells after yellow fever vaccination. MiXCR, applied by TCRdb to the 5' RACE reads, yields one record per CDR3 protein. Here the sample spans some 290,000 distinct CDR3 sequences, about 11% being singletons. The material was CD4+ T cells sorted from PBMCs, obtained 45 days after the yellow fever booster vaccination. The receptors were sampled from a man aged 18-30 years who received the YFV17D yellow fever vaccine.

This clonotype has a count of ten or more. The V call is TRBV5-1, the J call TRBJ2-1; TRBD1 might be the D (5 bases). V lost 3 bases, J lost 7 bases, and 8 bases lay in between. This CDR3 is built from 12 residues. The germline V gene has CDR1 SGHRS and CDR2 YFSETQ. The CDR3 nucleotides read TGCGCCAGCAGCTGGGGCTCTAATGAGCAGTTCTTC. It is translated as CASSWGSNEQFF.

The chain is built from TRBV21-1 and TRBJ2-4; TRBD2 reflects the table's D call only, with no check against the DNA. TRBV21-1 is a listed pseudogene. CDR3 length: 14 amino acids. In DNA, the CDR3 is TGTGCCAGCAGCAAAGAGGCGGGAGCGATCCACGTGTACTTC. This codes for CASSKEAGAIHVYF.

This clonotype was counted between two and nine times. The genes are TRBV9 and TRBJ1-2, with D possibly matching TRBD1 (5 bases). V lost 3 bases, J lost 4 bases, and 16 bases lay in between. Germline V lookup: CDR1 SGDLS, CDR2 YYNGEE. This CDR3 comprises 15 residues. The CDR3 here is CASSAGMGDFYGYTF. The DNA for the CDR3 is TGTGCCAGCAGCGCGGGAATGGGGGACTTCTATGGCTACACCTTC.

Many counts were recorded for this clonotype. This rearrangement joins TRBV5-1 to TRBJ2-1, with 15 nucleotides matching TRBD2. This CDR3 comprises 15 residues. Germline V lookup: CDR1 SGHRS, CDR2 YFSETQ. The trim removed 4 bases at V and 7 bases at J, leaving 3 bases unmatched. CDR3 DNA sequence: TGCGCCAGCAGCGTCGGGACTAGCGGGGGGAATGAGCAGTTCTTC. Residues: CASSVGTSGGNEQFF.

This clonotype was found a few times. The chain combines TRBV7-2 with TRBJ1-1; D is unclear. The germline CDR1 and CDR2 sequences are SGHTA and FQGNSA. The V gene lost 6 bases and the J gene lost 3 bases, with 11 bases spanning the gap. The CDR3 is 13 amino acids. Here the CDR3 reads CASSFGRDTEAFF. The CDR3 DNA reads as TGTGCCAGCAGTTTTGGTAGGGACACTGAAGCTTTCTTT. Complete variable domain (other parts from reference TRBV7-2 and TRBJ1-1): GAGVSQSPSNKVTEKGKDVELRCDPISGHTALYWYRQSLGQGLEFLIYFQGNSAPDKSGLPSDRFSAERTGGSVSTLTIQRTQQEDSAVYLCASSFGRDTEAFFGQGTRLTVV.

There are a few counts of this clonotype. This CDR3 is CASSLGNSGGADTQYF. The DNA for the CDR3 is TGTGCCAGCAGCTTAGGGAATAGCGGGGGAGCAGATACGCAGTATTTT. The J gene is TRBJ2-3, the V gene TRBV11-2; 9 nucleotides line up with TRBD2. The CDR3 sequence is 16 residues long. CDR1 is SGHAT and CDR2 is FQNNGV in the germline V gene. Losses at the gene ends were 1 base for V and 4 bases for J; bases not matched to a gene: 6.

At least ten counts were recorded for this clonotype. The chain joins TRBV5-1 to TRBJ2-7; TRBD1 aligns across 8 bases. The V gene end was trimmed by 5 bases and the J gene end by 2 bases; junction bases not matched to a gene: 9. The CDR3 has 15 amino acids. CDR1 and CDR2 (germline): SGHRS, YFSETQ. CDR3 DNA sequence: TGCGCCAGCAGACCTCAGGGGGCTGTTGCCTACGAGCAGTACTTC. The encoded protein is CASRPQGAVAYEQYF.

The gene calls are TRBV5-1 and TRBJ2-2; 8 bases fit TRBD2. The ends lost 1 base at V and 5 bases at J; junction bases unmatched: 7. CDR3 size: 16 residues. Germline V CDR1 and CDR2: SGHRS, YFSETQ. DNA for the CDR3: TGCGCCAGCAGCTTGCTCCAACTAGCGGATACCGGGGAGCTGTTTTTT. Amino acid sequence: CASSLLQLADTGELFF.

This clonotype was observed a few times. J is TRBJ2-7 and V is TRBV4-1; D not certain. V was clipped by 1 base and J by 0 bases, with 7 bases between them. The germline gives CDR1 MGHRA, CDR2 YSYEKL. This CDR3 comprises 14 residues. The CDR3 region is CASSQVASSYEQYF. CDR3 nucleotide sequence: TGCGCCAGCAGCCAAGTGGCCAGCTCCTACGAGCAGTACTTC.

The J gene is TRBJ1-2, the V gene TRBV5-1, with D uncertain. The CDR3 sequence is 16 residues long. The ends were cut back, 2 bases at V and 2 bases at J, with 16 bases in the middle. Germline V lookup: CDR1 SGHRS, CDR2 YFSETQ. DNA of the CDR3: TGCGCCAGCAGCTTCACGCCAGGCCGGGTAAACTATGGCTACACCTTC. Residues: CASSFTPGRVNYGYTF.

This clonotype was seen more than once but under ten times. This sequence joins TRBV6-6 and TRBJ2-7, with 8 positions matching TRBD2. Trimming cost V 4 bases and J 1 base; bases outside gene matches: 3. The CDR3 contains 14 residues. Per germline, CDR1 MNHNY and CDR2 SVGAGI (reference sequence). This CDR3 is CASSFGTRSYEQYF. CDR3 nucleotides: TGTGCCAGCAGTTTCGGGACTAGATCCTACGAGCAGTACTTC.

Only a few counts were recorded for this clonotype. The rearrangement links TRBV23-1 to TRBJ2-7; the D gene is possibly TRBD1 (5 bases). TRBV23-1 is an open reading frame whose function is uncertain. Deletions cut 4 bases from V and 3 bases from J, with 13 bases between. CDR3 length equals 14 residues. CDR3 region: CASSPLWGGYEQYV. The CDR3 coding sequence is TGCGCCAGCAGTCCGCTTTGGGGCGGCTACGAGCAGTACGTC.

The V and J genes are TRBV2 and TRBJ2-1, with D tentatively TRBD2 (6 bases). This CDR3 has 15 amino acids. The V end was cut by 2 bases, the J end by 2 bases, with 10 bases between. From germline, CDR1 is SNHLY and CDR2 FYNNEI. The CDR3 bases are TGTGCCAGCAGTGAAAGGAGGGACCCCTACAATGAGCAGTTCTTC. This encodes CASSERRDPYNEQFF.

In this sample, this clonotype turned up a few times. The V and J genes are TRBV10-3 and TRBJ1-2, with TRBD1 identical over 7 bases. The germline CDR1 and CDR2 sequences are ENHRY and SYGVKD. The CDR3 is 15 amino acids. The V gene end was trimmed by 5 bases and the J gene end by 8 bases; junction bases not matched to a gene: 14. CDR3 bases: TGTGCCATCAGTTCATTTGCACAGGGGACTAAAGGCTACACCTTC. This gives the protein CAISSFAQGTKGYTF.

This clonotype has more than one count but fewer than ten. V and J are TRBV5-6 and TRBJ1-1; TRBD1 matches at 7 bases. The CDR3 length is 15 residues. From germline, CDR1 is SGHDT and CDR2 YYEEEE. With 6 bases clipped from V and 3 bases from J, the junction kept 11 bases outside the gene matches. CDR3 bases: TGTGCCAGCACAAAACGACAGGGTCTTTACACTGAAGCTTTCTTT. The encoded protein is CASTKRQGLYTEAFF.

The rearrangement links TRBV5-1 to TRBJ2-2; D is perhaps TRBD2 (6 bases). Trimming removed 1 base at V and 5 bases at J, with 18 bases between. The V gene's germline CDR1 is SGHRS and CDR2 YFSETQ. This CDR3 has 17 residues. The CDR3 DNA is TGCGCCAGCAGCTTGACCCCCCCCACGGCGGGGACCGGGGAGCTGTTTTTT. Amino acid sequence: CASSLTPPTAGTGELFF.

This clonotype was detected only a few times. The chain links TRBV18 to TRBJ2-3; D not resolved. Between the trimmed V and J ends, which lost 9 bases and 5 bases, there was a span of 9 bases. The germline gives CDR1 KGHSH, CDR2 LQKENI. The CDR3 is 11 amino acids. CDR3 sequence: CASKVKDTQYF. DNA for the CDR3: TGTGCCAGTAAAGTGAAAGATACGCAGTATTTT.

This clonotype has only a few counts. The V and J genes are TRBV11-2 and TRBJ2-3, with D perhaps matching TRBD1 (5 bases). The V end lost 6 bases, the J end lost 4 bases, and 8 bases lay between the germline ends. Germline values: CDR1 SGHAT, CDR2 FQNNGV. This CDR3 has 12 amino acids. The CDR3, as DNA: TGTGCCAGCAGGGAGACAGCAGATACGCAGTATTTT. Its protein is CASRETADTQYF.

This clonotype appeared a few times. The chain couples TRBV28 to TRBJ2-7, with 11 bases identical to TRBD2. CDR3 length: 15 residues. The germline gives CDR1 MDHEN, CDR2 SYDVKM. The trim removed 3 bases at V and 7 bases at J, leaving 8 bases unmatched. The CDR3 DNA is TGTGCCAGCAGTTTGTCTTCTAGCGGGGGGTGGGAGCAGTACGTC. This gives the protein CASSLSSSGGWEQYV.

This chain links TRBV20-1 with TRBJ1-2; D is unresolved. Trimming removed 1 base at V and 3 bases at J, with 18 bases between. The CDR3 runs to 16 residues. CDR1 and CDR2 (germline): DFQATT, SNEGSKA (reference sequence). The CDR3, as DNA: TGCAGTGCTAGAGGGGATGATGCCGCCGCCTACTATGGCTACACCTTC. Translated: CSARGDDAAAYYGYTF.

The chain recombines TRBV4-2 with TRBJ2-3; 15 bases line up with TRBD2. This CDR3 contains 20 residues. V dropped 3 bases and J dropped 6; count of bases not matched to a gene: 16. Germline values: CDR1 LGHNA, CDR2 YNFKEQ. The CDR3 region is CASSQVGTSGGLLTRDTQYF. The CDR3 DNA is TGTGCCAGCAGCCAGGTCGGGACTAGCGGGGGGCTATTGACTCGGGATACGCAGTATTTT.

The chain couples TRBV18 to TRBJ2-7; possible D gene TRBD2, 6 bases. Germline values: CDR1 KGHSH, CDR2 LQKENI. V was trimmed by 3 bases and J by 6 bases, leaving 15 bases between them. The CDR3 sequence is 14 residues long. Here the CDR3 reads CASSPRGGEIEQYF. CDR3 DNA: TGTGCCAGCTCACCCCGTGGAGGGGAGATCGAGCAGTACTTC.

This clonotype was recorded a few times. The chain couples TRBV20-1 to TRBJ2-5; 11 bases fit TRBD2. J gave up 3 bases and V 1 base, and 10 bases lay outside the gene matches. Germline V gene sequence: CDR1 DFQATT, CDR2 SNEGSKA (reference sequence). The CDR3 loop spans 17 amino acids. The CDR3 reads CSARVRSGSGGEETQYF. The CDR3 bases are TGCAGTGCTAGAGTCCGGAGTGGTAGCGGGGGGGAAGAGACCCAGTACTTC.